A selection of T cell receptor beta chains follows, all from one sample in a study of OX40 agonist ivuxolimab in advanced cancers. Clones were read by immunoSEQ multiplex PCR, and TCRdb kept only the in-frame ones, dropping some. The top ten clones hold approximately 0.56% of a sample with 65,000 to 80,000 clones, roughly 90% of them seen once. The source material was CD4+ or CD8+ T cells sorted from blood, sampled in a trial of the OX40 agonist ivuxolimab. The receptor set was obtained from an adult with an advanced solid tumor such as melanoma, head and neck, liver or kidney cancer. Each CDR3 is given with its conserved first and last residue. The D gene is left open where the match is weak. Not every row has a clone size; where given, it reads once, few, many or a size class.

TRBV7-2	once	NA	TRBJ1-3	TGTGCCAGCAGCTTAGTGGGGGGAAATTCTGGAAACACCATATATTTT	CASSLVGGNSGNTIYF
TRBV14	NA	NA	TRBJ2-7	TGTGCCAGCAGCCAAGATCGCCCCGGGGGTAGCACGGGCTCCTACGAGCAGTACTTC	CASSQDRPGGSTGSYEQYF
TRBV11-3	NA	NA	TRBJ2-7	TGTGCCAGCAGCTTCTCCGGGTCCAACTACGAGCAGTACTTC	CASSFSGSNYEQYF
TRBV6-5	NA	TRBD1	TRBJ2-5	TGTGCCAGCAGTTACGGACAGGGGGTACGGGAGACCCAGTACTTC	CASSYGQGVRETQYF
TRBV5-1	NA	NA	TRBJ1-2	TGCGCCAGCAGCTTGCTACAGGGCCTCAACTATGGCTACACCTTC	CASSLLQGLNYGYTF
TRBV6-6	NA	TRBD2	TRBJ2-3	TGTGCCAGCAGTAATAGCGGGTATACGCAGTATTTT	CASSNSGYTQYF
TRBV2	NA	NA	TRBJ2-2	TGTGCCAGCAGTGTCCAACGCACCGGGGAGCTGTTTTTT	CASSVQRTGELFF
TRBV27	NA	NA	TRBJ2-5	TGTGCCAGCAGTCACAACAGGGAGACCCAGTACTTC	CASSHNRETQYF
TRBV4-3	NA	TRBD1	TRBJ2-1	TGCGCCAGCAGCCAAGAAAGGTCGTGGCAGGGGGACAATGAGCAGTTCTTC	CASSQERSWQGDNEQFF
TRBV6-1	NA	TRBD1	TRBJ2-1	TGTGCCAGCAGCACGGACAGGGGACTCGCCAATGAGCAGTTCTTC	CASSTDRGLANEQFF
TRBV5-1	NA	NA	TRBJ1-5	TGCGCCAGCAGCTTGGGCGGTAATAGCAATCAGCCCCAGCATTTT	CASSLGGNSNQPQHF
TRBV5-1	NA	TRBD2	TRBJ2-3	TGCGCCAGCAGCTTCTCTACTAGCGGTCCCACAGATACGCAGTATTTT	CASSFSTSGPTDTQYF
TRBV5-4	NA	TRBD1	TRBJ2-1	TGTGCCAGCAGTCGGGGACAGGGTGAGACCTACAATGAGCAGTTCTTC	CASSRGQGETYNEQFF
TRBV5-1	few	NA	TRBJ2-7	TGCGCCAGCAGCTTGGGTAGGGCTGGGGAGCAGTACTTC	CASSLGRAGEQYF
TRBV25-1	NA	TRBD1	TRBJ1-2	TGTGCCAGCAGTGAATCTCTGGGACAGGGGTACTATGGCTACACCTTC	CASSESLGQGYYGYTF
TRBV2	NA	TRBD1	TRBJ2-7	TGTGCCAGCATCCTGAGACAGGGTCCGGGCGAGCAGTACTTC	CASILRQGPGEQYF
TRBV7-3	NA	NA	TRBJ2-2	TGTGCCAGCAGCCCGGGGGGCGGGAGTTTCACCGGGGAGCTGTTTTTT	CASSPGGGSFTGELFF
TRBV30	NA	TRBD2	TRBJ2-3	TGTGCCTGGAAAAGACTAGCGGGAGGGGGGGGCACAGATACGCAGTATTTT	CAWKRLAGGGGTDTQYF
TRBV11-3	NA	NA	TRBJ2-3	TGTGCCAGCAGCTTAAGCATAAACACAGATACGCAGTATTTT	CASSLSINTDTQYF
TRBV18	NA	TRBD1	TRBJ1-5	TGTGCCAGCTCACCCGGGACAGGGGGCGTTCAGCCCCAGCATTTT	CASSPGTGGVQPQHF
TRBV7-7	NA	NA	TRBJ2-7	TGTGCTAGCAGCTTAGGTCCAGGGCCCACCTACGAGCAGTACTTC	CASSLGPGPTYEQYF
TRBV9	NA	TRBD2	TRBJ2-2	TGTGCCAGCAGCGTAGGGCTAGCGGGAGTGACCGGGGAGCTGTTTTTT	CASSVGLAGVTGELFF
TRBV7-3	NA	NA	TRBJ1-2	TGTGCCAGCAGCGTGACTGGGAACCCTACTAACTATGGCTACACCTTC	CASSVTGNPTNYGYTF
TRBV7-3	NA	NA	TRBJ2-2	TGTGCCAGCAGCCCTGGGGCAGGGTACGGCACCGGGGAGCTGTTTTTT	CASSPGAGYGTGELFF
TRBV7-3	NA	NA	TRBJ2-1	TGTGCCAGCAGCTTAATAGGTATGGATGAGCAGTTCTTC	CASSLIGMDEQFF
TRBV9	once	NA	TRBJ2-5	TGTGCCAGCAGCGTATTGGGGAACAGGGAAGAGACCCAGTACTTC	CASSVLGNREETQYF
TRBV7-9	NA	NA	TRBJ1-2	TGTGCCAGCAGCTTTAGCGGGGAAGGGGGCTACACCTTC	CASSFSGEGGYTF
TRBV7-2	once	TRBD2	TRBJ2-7	TGTGCCAGCAGCCCCTCGGGACTAGCGTTTGAAGAGCAGTACTTC	CASSPSGLAFEEQYF
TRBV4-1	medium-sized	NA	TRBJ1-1	TGCGCCAGCAGCGACCACGGCTCTGAAGCTTTCTTT	CASSDHGSEAFF
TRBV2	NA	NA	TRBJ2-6	TGTGCCAGCACAAGGGAGTCTGGGGCCAACGTCCTGACTTTC	CASTRESGANVLTF
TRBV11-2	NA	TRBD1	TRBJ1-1	TGTGCCAGCAGGGGGGACAGGGGGCACACTGAAGCTTTCTTT	CASRGDRGHTEAFF
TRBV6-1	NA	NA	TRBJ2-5	TGTGCCAGCATGTCGGGGAGTGGGAACCAAGAGACCCAGTACTTC	CASMSGSGNQETQYF
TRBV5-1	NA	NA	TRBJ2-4	TGCGCCAGCAGCTTGGTTGGGGCCGGGAACATTCAGTACTTC	CASSLVGAGNIQYF
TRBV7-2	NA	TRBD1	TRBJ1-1	TGTGCCAGCAGCTTAGGGGGACAGGCTAACACTGAAGCTTTCTTT	CASSLGGQANTEAFF
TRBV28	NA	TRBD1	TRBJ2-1	TGTGCGGCGGAGACAGGGGGAGTCTACAATGAGCAGTTCTTC	CAAETGGVYNEQFF
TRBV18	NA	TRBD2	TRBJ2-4	TGTGCCAGCTCACCAGGGACTAGCGGGACCGGGGGAGACATTCAGTACTTC	CASSPGTSGTGGDIQYF
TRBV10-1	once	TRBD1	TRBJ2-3	TGCGCCAGCAGCGTGGCCCCGGGACAGGGGAGGTTGGGGACAGATACGCAGTATTTT	CASSVAPGQGRLGTDTQYF